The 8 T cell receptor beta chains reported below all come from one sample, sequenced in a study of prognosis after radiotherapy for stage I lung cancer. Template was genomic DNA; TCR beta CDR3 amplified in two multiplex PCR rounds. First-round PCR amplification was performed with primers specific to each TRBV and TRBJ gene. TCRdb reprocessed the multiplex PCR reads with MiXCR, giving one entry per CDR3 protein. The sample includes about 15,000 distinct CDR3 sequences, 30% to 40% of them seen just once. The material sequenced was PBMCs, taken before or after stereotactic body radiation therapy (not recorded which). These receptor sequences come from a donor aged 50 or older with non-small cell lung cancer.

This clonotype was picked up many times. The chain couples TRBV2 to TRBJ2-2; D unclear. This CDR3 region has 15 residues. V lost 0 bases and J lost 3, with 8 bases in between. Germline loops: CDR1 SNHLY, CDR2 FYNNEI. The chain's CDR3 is CASSEAEWDTGELFF. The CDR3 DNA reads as TGTGCCAGCAGTGAAGCCGAGTGGGACACCGGGGAGCTGTTTTTT.

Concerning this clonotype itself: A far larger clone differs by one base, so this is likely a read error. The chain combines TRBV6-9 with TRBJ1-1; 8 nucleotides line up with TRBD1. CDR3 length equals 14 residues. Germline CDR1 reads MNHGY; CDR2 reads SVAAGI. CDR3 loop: CASSLDRVGTEALF. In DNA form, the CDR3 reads TGTGCCAGCAGTTTGGACAGGGTCGGCACTGAAGCTTTATTT.

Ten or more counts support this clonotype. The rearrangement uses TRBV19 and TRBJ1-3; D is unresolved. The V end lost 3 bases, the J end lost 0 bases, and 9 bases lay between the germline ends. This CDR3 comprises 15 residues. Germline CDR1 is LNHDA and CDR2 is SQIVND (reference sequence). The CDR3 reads CASSIRASSGNTIYF. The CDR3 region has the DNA TGTGCCAGTAGTATCCGGGCGAGCTCTGGAAACACCATATATTTT.

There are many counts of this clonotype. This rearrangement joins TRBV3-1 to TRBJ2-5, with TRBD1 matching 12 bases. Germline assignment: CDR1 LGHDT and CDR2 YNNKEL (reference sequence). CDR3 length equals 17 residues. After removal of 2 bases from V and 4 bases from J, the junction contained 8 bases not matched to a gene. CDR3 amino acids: CASSQTGGTGGLETQYF. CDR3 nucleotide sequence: TGTGCCAGCAGCCAAACAGGAGGGACAGGGGGCTTAGAGACCCAGTACTTC.

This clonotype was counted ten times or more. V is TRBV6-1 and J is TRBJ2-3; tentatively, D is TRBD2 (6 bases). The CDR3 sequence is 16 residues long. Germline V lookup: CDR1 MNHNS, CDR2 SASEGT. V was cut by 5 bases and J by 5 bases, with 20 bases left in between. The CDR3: CASSPQVFGTLDTQYF. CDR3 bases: TGTGCCAGCAGTCCTCAGGTTTTTGGGACTTTAGATACGCAGTATTTT.

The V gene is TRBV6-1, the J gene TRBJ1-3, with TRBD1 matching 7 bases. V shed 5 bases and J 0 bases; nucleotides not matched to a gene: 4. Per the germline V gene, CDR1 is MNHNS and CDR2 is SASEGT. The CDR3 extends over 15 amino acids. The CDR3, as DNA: TGTGCCAGCAGTCAGGGGGAAATCTCTGGAAACACCATATATTTT. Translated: CASSQGEISGNTIYF.

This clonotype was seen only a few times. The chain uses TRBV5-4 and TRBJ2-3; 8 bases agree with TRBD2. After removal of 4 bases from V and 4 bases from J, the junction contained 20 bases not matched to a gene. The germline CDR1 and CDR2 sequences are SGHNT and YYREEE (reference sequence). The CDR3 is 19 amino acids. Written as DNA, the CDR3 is TGTGCCAGCAGCCATTTCCTCTTAGGGCCCGGGACTAGGTCAGATACGCAGTATTTT. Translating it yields CASSHFLLGPGTRSDTQYF.

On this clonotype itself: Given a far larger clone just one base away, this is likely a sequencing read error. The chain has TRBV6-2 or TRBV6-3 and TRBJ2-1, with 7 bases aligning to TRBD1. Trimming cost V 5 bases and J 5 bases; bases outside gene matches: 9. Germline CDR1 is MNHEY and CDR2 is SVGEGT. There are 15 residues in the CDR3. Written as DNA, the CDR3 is TGTGCCAGCAGTGAAGAGACAGGGCTCGACAATGAGCAGTTCTTC. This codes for CASSEETGLDNEQFF.